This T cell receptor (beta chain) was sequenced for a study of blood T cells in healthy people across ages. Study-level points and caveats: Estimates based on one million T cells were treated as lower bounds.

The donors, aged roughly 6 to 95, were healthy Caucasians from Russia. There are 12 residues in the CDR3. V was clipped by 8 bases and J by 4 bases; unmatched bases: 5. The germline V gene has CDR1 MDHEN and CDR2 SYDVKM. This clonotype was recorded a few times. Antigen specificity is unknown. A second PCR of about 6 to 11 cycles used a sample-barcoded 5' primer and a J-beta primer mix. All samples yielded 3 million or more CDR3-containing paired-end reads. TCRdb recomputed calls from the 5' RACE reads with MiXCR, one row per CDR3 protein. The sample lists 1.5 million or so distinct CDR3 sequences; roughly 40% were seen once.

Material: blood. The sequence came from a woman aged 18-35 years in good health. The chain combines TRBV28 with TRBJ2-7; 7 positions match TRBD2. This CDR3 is CASSRGEYEQYF. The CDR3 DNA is TGTGCCAGCTCCCGGGGGGAGTACGAGCAGTACTTC.